The clone carrying this T cell receptor (beta chain) was counted only a few times. This entry belongs to a study of blood T cell repertoires in COVID-19. Study-level information: Italy, Spain and the United States were the sources of the convalescent and acute COVID-19 samples. Sources were T cells, B-cell-depleted T cells, or PBMCs; the material itself was cDNA or gDNA.

Original methodology: How many nucleated cells were present was estimated from reference gene primer amplification. Sequencing used immunoSEQ multiplex PCR; TCRdb keeps in-frame clones, though not all of them. That table furnishes V, J and clone size, whereas the DNA furnished D and trimming. Of over 5,500 clones listed, 70% to 75% were seen once; the top ten hold around 16%. What was sequenced was peripheral blood. This sequence originates from a man between 60 and 75 years old with acute or convalescent COVID-19.

For the CDR3, the DNA is TGTGCCAGCAGCGTAGCAGGGAATCAGCCCCAGCATTTT. It encodes CASSVAGNQPQHF. The chain has TRBV9 and TRBJ1-5, with a tentative D call TRBD1 (5 bases). V lost 0 bases to trimming and J lost 4 bases, with 5 bases between them. The CDR3 spans 13 residues. Per germline, CDR1 SGDLS and CDR2 YYNGEE.